The TCR beta chain under discussion was sequenced for a study of CXCR3-negative and CXCR3-positive naive CD8 T cells. On this clonotype: Its target is unknown.

Through 5' RACE with UMI labels, the TRB cDNA libraries were prepared. No DNA is given; TCRdb re-called the 5' RACE reads and lists each CDR3 protein once. The sample table includes around 63,000 distinct CDR3 sequences. Study observations and caveats: Naive CXCR3-positive cells had TRB CDR3s more hydrophobic than those of CXCR3-negative naive cells.

The germline V gene has CDR1 MNHEY and CDR2 SVGEGT. The CDR3 is made up of 14 amino acids. The clonotype was recovered from a human donor in good health. Some clones in this sample may be carry-over from other donors' samples. Material for sequencing was naive CXCR3+ CD8+ T cells from blood. Subset meaning: CD45RO-CCR7+CD27+CD95- naive CD8+ T cells expressing CXCR3 (TNR3+). The V gene is TRBV6-2 or TRBV6-3, the J gene TRBJ2-3; TCRdb's D call of TRBD1 is untestable without DNA. CDR3 residues: CASSYWQGADTQYF.